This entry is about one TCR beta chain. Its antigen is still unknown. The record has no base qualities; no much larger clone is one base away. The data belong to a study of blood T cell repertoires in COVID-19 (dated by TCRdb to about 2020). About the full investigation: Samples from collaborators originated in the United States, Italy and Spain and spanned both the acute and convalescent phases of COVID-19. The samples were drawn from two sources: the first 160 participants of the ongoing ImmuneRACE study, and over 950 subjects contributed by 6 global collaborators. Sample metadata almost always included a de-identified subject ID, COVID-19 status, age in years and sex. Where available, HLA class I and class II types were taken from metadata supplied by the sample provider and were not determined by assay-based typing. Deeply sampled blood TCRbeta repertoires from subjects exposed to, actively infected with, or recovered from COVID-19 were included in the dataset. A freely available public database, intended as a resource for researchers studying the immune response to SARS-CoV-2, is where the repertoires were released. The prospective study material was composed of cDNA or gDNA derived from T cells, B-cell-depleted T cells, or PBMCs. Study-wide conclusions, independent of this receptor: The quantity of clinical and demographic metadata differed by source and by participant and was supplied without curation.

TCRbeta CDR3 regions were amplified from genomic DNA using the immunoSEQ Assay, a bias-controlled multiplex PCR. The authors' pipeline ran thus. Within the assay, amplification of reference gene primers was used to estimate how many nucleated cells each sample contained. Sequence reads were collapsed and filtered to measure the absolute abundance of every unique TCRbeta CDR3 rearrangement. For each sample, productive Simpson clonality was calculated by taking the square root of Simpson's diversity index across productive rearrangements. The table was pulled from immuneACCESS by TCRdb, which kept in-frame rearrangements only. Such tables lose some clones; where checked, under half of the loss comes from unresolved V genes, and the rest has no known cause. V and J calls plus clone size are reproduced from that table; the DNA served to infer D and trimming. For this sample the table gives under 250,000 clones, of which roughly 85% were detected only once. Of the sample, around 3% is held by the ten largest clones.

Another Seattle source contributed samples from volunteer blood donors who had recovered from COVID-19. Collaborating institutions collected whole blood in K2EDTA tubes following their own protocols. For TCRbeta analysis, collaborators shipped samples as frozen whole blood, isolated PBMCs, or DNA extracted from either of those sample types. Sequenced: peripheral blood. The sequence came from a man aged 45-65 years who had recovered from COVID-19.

The CDR3 protein sequence reads: CASSSGTVGRRTEAFF. At the DNA level, the sequence is TGTGCCAGCAGTTCCGGGACGGTAGGGAGGAGGACTGAAGCTTTCTTT. The chain employs TRBV28 and TRBJ1-1, with TRBD1 perhaps the D gene, on 5 matching bases. Relative to germline, V is 4 bases shorter and J is 5 bases shorter, with 20 bases between their ends. The germline V gene supplies CDR1 MDHEN and CDR2 SYDVKM. Inclusive of the bounding cysteine and phenylalanine, the CDR3 is 16 residues long. Here the CDR3 DNA is all that survives: 48 bases in frame from base 1.